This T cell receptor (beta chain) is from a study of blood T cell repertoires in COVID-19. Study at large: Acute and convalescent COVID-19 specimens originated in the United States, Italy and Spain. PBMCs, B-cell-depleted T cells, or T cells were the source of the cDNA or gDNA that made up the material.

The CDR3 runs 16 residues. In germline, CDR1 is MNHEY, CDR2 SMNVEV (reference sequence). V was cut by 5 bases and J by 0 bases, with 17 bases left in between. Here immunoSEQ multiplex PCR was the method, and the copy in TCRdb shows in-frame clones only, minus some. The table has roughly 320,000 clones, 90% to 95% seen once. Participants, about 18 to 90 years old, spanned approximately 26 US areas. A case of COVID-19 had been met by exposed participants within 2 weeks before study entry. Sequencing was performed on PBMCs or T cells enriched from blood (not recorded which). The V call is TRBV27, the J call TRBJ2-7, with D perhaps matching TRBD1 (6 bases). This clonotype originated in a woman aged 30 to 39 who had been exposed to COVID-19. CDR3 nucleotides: TGTGCCAGCAGTGGATCCGGGACACCGATCTCCTACGAGCAGTACTTC. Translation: CASSGSGTPISYEQYF.